Below are 7 T cell receptor beta chains sequenced from a single sample in a study of chemoradiotherapy in HPV16-positive cancers. The method was immunoSEQ multiplex PCR; TCRdb's version includes in-frame clones alone and lacks a portion of them. The sample comprises around 13,000 clones, around 77% of which are singletons, and around 1.5% rests with the top ten. The biological material was taken from a patient who underwent chemoradiotherapy. These receptors all stem from a human donor with HPV-associated anogenital cancer.

A few counts support this clone. This chain links TRBV4-1 with TRBJ1-5; D gene ambiguous. The germline CDR1 and CDR2 sequences are MGHRA and YSYEKL. The CDR3 contains 15 residues. The V end lost 4 bases, the J end lost 0 bases, and 10 bases lay between the germline ends. The DNA for the CDR3 is TGCGCCAGCAGCCTGGGCGTGAATAGCAATCAGCCCCAGCATTTT. Protein product: CASSLGVNSNQPQHF.

The V and J genes are TRBV6-7 and TRBJ2-4; possible D gene TRBD1, 6 bases. TRBV6-7 is known as an ORF, though its function is uncertain. V lost 6 bases to trimming and J lost 0 bases, with 15 bases between them. This CDR3 region has 16 residues. The CDR3 DNA is TGTGCCAGCAGGGTAGGACAGATTCTAGCCAAAAACATTCAGTACTTC. It encodes CASRVGQILAKNIQYF.

The genes are TRBV11-3 and TRBJ1-1, with TRBD1 identical over 8 bases. Trimming took 8 bases from V and 4 from J; bases not matched to a gene: 9. The CDR3 runs to 14 residues. In germline, CDR1 is SGHNT, CDR2 YENEEA. The CDR3 coding sequence is TGTGCCAGCTCAACCAGGGGGCAAAGCACTGAAGCTTTCTTT. It codes for CASSTRGQSTEAFF.

Only a few counts were recorded for this clone. The V gene is TRBV7-9, the J gene TRBJ1-2, with 8 bases identical to TRBD1. Germline CDR1 reads SEHNR; CDR2 reads FQNEAQ (reference sequence). V trimming: 4 bases; J trimming: 0 bases; junction bases outside the gene matches: 10. CDR3 length equals 17 residues. The CDR3 is CASSSDREFSANYGYTF. CDR3 coding DNA: TGTGCCAGCAGCTCGGACAGGGAGTTCAGTGCTAACTATGGCTACACCTTC.

The chain uses TRBV19 and TRBJ2-2; 9 nucleotides align to TRBD2. The length of the CDR3 is 17 residues. Germline trimming cut 7 bases from V and 1 base from J; bases unmatched to any gene: 10. In germline, CDR1 is LNHDA, CDR2 SQIVND (reference sequence). CDR3 sequence: CASNPSGVNLNTGELFF. CDR3 DNA sequence: TGTGCCAGTAACCCTAGCGGGGTGAATTTGAACACCGGGGAGCTGTTTTTT. Full variable domain (rest looked up from reference TRBV19 and TRBJ2-2): DGGITQSPKYLFRKEGQNVTLSCEQNLNHDAMYWYRQDPGQGLRLIYYSQIVNDFQKGDIAEGYSVSREKKESFPLTVTSAQKNPTAFYLCASNPSGVNLNTGELFFGEGSRLTVL.

The chain couples TRBV19 to TRBJ1-2; D might be TRBD1 (5 bases). Germline V gene lookup returns CDR1 LNHDA and CDR2 SQIVND (reference sequence). Trimming left V 10 bases short and J 0 bases short, with 21 bases between. There are 16 residues in the CDR3. CDR3 amino acids: CATTVKREGANYGYTF. DNA for the CDR3: TGTGCCACCACAGTCAAACGGGAAGGGGCTAACTATGGCTACACCTTC.

Concerning this clone itself: The junction does not match germline at one end; this may be a read error. The V and J genes are TRBV7-7 and TRBJ2-2, with D possibly being TRBD2 (5 bases). Germline V gene lookup returns CDR1 SSHAT and CDR2 FNYEAQ (reference sequence). The CDR3 extends over 19 amino acids. In DNA form, the CDR3 reads TGTGCTAGCAGCTTAGCCCCTAGCCAGATTATGCCATTCACCGGGGAGCTGTTTTTT. It is translated as CASSLAPSQIMPFTGELFF. The full variable domain, its missing parts supplied by reference TRBV7-7 and TRBJ2-2, is GAGVSQSPRYKVTKRGQDVTLRCDPISSHATLYWYQQALGQGPEFLTYFNYEAQPDKSGLPSDRFSAERPEGSISTLTIQRTEQRDSAMYRCASSLAPSQIMPFTGELFFGEGSRLTVL.